The 21 T cell receptor beta chains below come from one sample, sequenced in a study of T cells after yellow fever vaccination (dated by TCRdb to the late 2010s). The treatment or condition label on this specimen signifies: live attenuated yellow fever vaccine strain. Libraries were made using 5' RACE. Sequencing took place on an Illumina HiSeq 2500. TCRdb passed the public sequencing reads through fastp at Q25 and MiXCR, retaining productive beta sequences. Each CDR3 protein appears once, grouped with its most common genes and DNA. Counted in this sample were just under 600,000 distinct CDR3 sequences; approximately 15% of them appeared once. The ten largest clones capture over 12% of the sample. The material sequenced was PBMCs, taken on the day of the yellow fever booster vaccination. These receptors all stem from a man younger than 40 who received the YFV17D yellow fever vaccine.

In this sample, this clonotype turned up a few times. The chain couples TRBV20-1 to TRBJ2-2; the match to TRBD2 covers 8 bases. Germline lookup yields CDR1 DFQATT and CDR2 SNEGSKA (reference sequence). J was trimmed by 5 bases and V by 5 bases; bases with no gene match: 28. The CDR3 is 21 residues long. The CDR3 is CSAGGGDRGRGAGVGTGELFF. The CDR3 nucleotides are TGCAGTGCTGGGGGGGGAGACCGAGGGAGAGGAGCGGGAGTAGGTACCGGGGAGCTGTTTTTT.

Only a few counts were recorded for this clonotype. The gene calls are TRBV5-5 and TRBJ2-1; 11 bases align to TRBD2. Germline V gene data show CDR1 as SGHKS and CDR2 as YYEKEE (reference sequence). CDR3 length equals 17 residues. Trimming cost V 4 bases and J 8 bases; bases outside gene matches: 14. CDR3 sequence: CASSTRVAGGPGDEQFF. DNA for the CDR3: TGTGCCAGCAGCACCCGGGTAGCGGGAGGGCCTGGGGATGAGCAGTTCTTC.

This clonotype has just a few counts. The rearrangement joins TRBV27 to TRBJ2-7; 9 positions agree with TRBD2. In germline, CDR1 is MNHEY, CDR2 SMNVEV (reference sequence). The CDR3 extends over 15 amino acids. V shed 4 bases, J shed 3 bases, and the junction held 7 bases outside the gene matches. The CDR3 region has the DNA TGTGCCAGCAGTTCCCCGGGACTAGCAAACTACGAGCAGTACTTC. Protein: CASSSPGLANYEQYF.

There are a few counts of this clonotype. J is TRBJ2-2 and V is TRBV5-1; D remains unclear. Germline assignment: CDR1 SGHRS and CDR2 YFSETQ. This CDR3 is built from 15 residues. The V end was cut by 4 bases, the J end by 1 base, with 11 bases between. Here the CDR3 DNA reads TGCGCCAGCAGCCCTGGGCTTGTGAACACCGGGGAGCTGTTTTTT. Amino acid sequence: CASSPGLVNTGELFF.

This clonotype was counted only a few times. For the CDR3, the DNA is TGCAGCGTTCCTGGACTAGCGGGAGCCGGGGAGCTGTTTTTT. Translating it yields CSVPGLAGAGELFF. The chain recombines TRBV29-1 with TRBJ2-2; 13 nucleotides match TRBD2. V shed 5 bases, J shed 6 bases, and the junction held 3 bases outside the gene matches. CDR3 size: 14 residues. Germline V gene sequence: CDR1 SQVTM, CDR2 ANQGSEA.

J is TRBJ2-3 and V is TRBV18; 7 bases match TRBD1. The junction had 5 bases not matched to a gene; V was cut back by 4 bases and J by 1 base. This CDR3 is 15 amino acids long. Germline V CDR1 and CDR2: KGHSH, LQKENI. This CDR3 is CASSRQGVGTDTQYF. The CDR3 coding sequence is TGTGCCAGCTCACGACAGGGAGTCGGCACAGATACGCAGTATTTT.

The gene calls are TRBV3-1 and TRBJ2-2; no definite D call. V was shortened by 7 bases and J by 7 bases, with 16 bases between the two germline ends. The CDR3 contains 14 residues. Germline values: CDR1 LGHDT, CDR2 YNNKEL (reference sequence). The CDR3 bases are TGTGCCAGCAACCTAGATATCACCGGCGGGGAGCTGTTTTTT. Protein product: CASNLDITGGELFF. Using reference TRBV3-1 and TRBJ2-2 for the parts outside the CDR3, the full variable domain is DTAVSQTPKYLVTQMGNDKSIKCEQNLGHDTMYWYKQDSKKFLKIMFSYNNKELIINETVPNRFSPKSPDKAHLNLHINSLELGDSAVYFCASNLDITGGELFFGEGSRLTVL.

The chain uses TRBV6-4 and TRBJ2-3; 13 bases agree with TRBD2. Trimming removed 6 bases from V and 0 bases from J; junction bases left unmatched: 15. The CDR3 sequence is 20 residues long. From germline, CDR1 is MRHNA and CDR2 SNTAGT. The CDR3 loop is CASRDDSGTSGIASTDTQYF. The CDR3 DNA sequence: TGTGCCAGCAGGGACGACAGCGGGACTAGCGGGATTGCCAGCACAGATACGCAGTATTTT.

In its sample, this clonotype was seen a few times. The chain links TRBV5-1 to TRBJ2-1; 8 bases align to TRBD2. The length of the CDR3 is 14 residues. Per the germline V gene, CDR1 is SGHRS and CDR2 is YFSETQ. V shed 2 bases and J 5 bases; nucleotides not matched to a gene: 3. As DNA, the CDR3 is TGCGCCAGCAGCTTTAGCGGGAAAGACAATGAGCAGTTCTTC. Its translation: CASSFSGKDNEQFF.

The rearrangement uses TRBV19 and TRBJ1-1; TRBD1 is a possible D gene (6 bases). Germline assignment: CDR1 LNHDA and CDR2 SQIVND (reference sequence). The germline V and J ends were trimmed by 7 bases and 2 bases, with 11 bases remaining between them. This CDR3 has 13 residues. The CDR3 protein is CASNPTGNTEAFF. In DNA form, the CDR3 reads TGTGCCAGTAACCCGACAGGAAACACTGAAGCTTTCTTT.

This clonotype has a count of ten or more. CDR3 amino acids: CSVEPPGARGETQYF. Written as DNA, the CDR3 is TGCAGCGTTGAACCCCCGGGCGCGAGAGGGGAGACCCAGTACTTC. The chain is built from TRBV29-1 and TRBJ2-5, with D perhaps TRBD2 (5 bases). V lost 2 bases to trimming and J lost 5 bases, with 18 bases between them. This CDR3 region has 15 residues. Germline V lookup: CDR1 SQVTM, CDR2 ANQGSEA.

The CDR3 DNA follows: TGTGCCAGCAGTCAGACTAGCGGGATGGCAGATACGCAGTATTTT. Its protein is CASSQTSGMADTQYF. The chain has TRBV2 and TRBJ2-3; 11 nucleotides match TRBD2. V gave up 5 bases and J gave up 4 bases; unmatched junction bases: 5. CDR1 is SNHLY, CDR2 FYNNEI, per germline. CDR3 length: 15 residues.

The chain combines TRBV6-2 or TRBV6-3 with TRBJ1-1; tentative D call: TRBD1 (5 bases). Trimming removed 2 bases from V and 6 bases from J, with 16 bases in between. Germline CDR1 and CDR2: MNHEY and SVGEGT. The CDR3 spans 15 residues. CDR3 nucleotides: TGTGCCAGCAGTTACGGAGGCAGGGAGGTAGCTGAAGCTTTCTTT. Translated: CASSYGGREVAEAFF.

This clonotype was seen a few times. The chain couples TRBV7-2 to TRBJ2-3; 10 bases line up with TRBD2. CDR3 length: 17 residues. The germline V gene encodes CDR1 SGHTA and CDR2 FQGNSA. V lost 5 bases to trimming and J lost 4 bases; unmatched junction nucleotides: 12. CDR3 protein: CASSRTSSGSGPDTQYF. The CDR3 region has the DNA TGTGCCAGCAGCCGAACCTCTAGCGGGAGCGGGCCAGATACGCAGTATTTT.

The chain carries TRBV27 and TRBJ2-3; D may be TRBD1 (5 bases). Germline loops: CDR1 MNHEY, CDR2 SMNVEV (reference sequence). The germline V and J ends were trimmed by 6 bases and 0 bases, with 10 bases remaining between them. This CDR3 contains 14 residues. CDR3 coding DNA: TGTGCCAGCAGGCCGACAGTGAGCACAGATACGCAGTATTTT. It yields the protein CASRPTVSTDTQYF.

This clonotype occurred a few times. It may be a read error: a sequence one base away is much more abundant. This chain joins TRBV9 and TRBJ2-2; D is possibly TRBD2 (6 bases). CDR3 length: 12 amino acids. Germline values: CDR1 SGDLS, CDR2 YYNGEE. The V gene lost 3 bases and the J gene lost 7 bases, with 7 bases spanning the gap. The CDR3 loop reads CASSAGGGELFF. The CDR3 DNA reads as TGTGCCAGCAGCGCCGGGGGCGGGGAGCTGTTTTTT.

This clonotype came up a few times. This chain links TRBV20-1 with TRBJ1-4; D is unresolved. The germline V gene has CDR1 DFQATT and CDR2 SNEGSKA (reference sequence). The V end lost 3 bases, the J end lost 6 bases, and 11 bases lay between the germline ends. CDR3 length: 13 amino acids. CDR3 in DNA: TGCAGTGCTAGTAGTCTGTGGGATGAAAAACTGTTTTTT. Its translation is CSASSLWDEKLFF.

The table lists this clonotype with a few counts. V is TRBV12-3 or TRBV12-4 and J is TRBJ2-3, with no clear D. V lost 6 bases and J 3 bases, leaving 13 bases between the germline ends. CDR3 size: 14 residues. The CDR3 is CASSPGSKTDTQYF. CDR3 DNA: TGTGCCAGCAGCCCCGGGTCGAAAACAGATACGCAGTATTTT.

This clonotype was detected a few times. The rearrangement joins TRBV12-3 or TRBV12-4 to TRBJ1-4; 7 nucleotides match TRBD1. After removal of 5 bases from V and 1 base from J, the junction contained 7 bases not matched to a gene. CDR3 length: 16 residues. Here the CDR3 DNA reads TGTGCCAGCAGTCCACAGGGGACCGTAACTAATGAAAAACTGTTTTTT. Amino acid sequence: CASSPQGTVTNEKLFF.

A single count supports this clonotype. The chain recombines TRBV6-1 with TRBJ2-2; the match to TRBD2 covers 8 bases. This CDR3 contains 18 residues. Germline CDR1 MNHNS, CDR2 SASEGT. V lost 4 bases to trimming and J lost 1 base; unmatched junction nucleotides: 11. The CDR3 loop reads CASSGSRGGRLNTGELFF. In nucleotides, the CDR3 is TGTGCCAGCAGTGGATCAAGGGGCGGGAGGCTGAACACCGGGGAGCTGTTTTTT.

V usage is TRBV11-1 and J usage is TRBJ2-3, with TRBD2 matching over 7 bases. CDR1 and CDR2 from the germline V gene are SGHAT and FQDESV (reference sequence). V shed 2 bases, J shed 9 bases, and the junction held 5 bases outside the gene matches. The CDR3 runs 13 residues. The CDR3: CASSLLRRGTQYF. CDR3 nucleotides: TGTGCCAGCAGCTTACTCAGGCGGGGGACGCAGTATTTT.